The 21 T cell receptor beta chains below were found in one sample sequenced in a study of regulatory and conventional T cells in RAG deficiency. Genomic DNA came from blood regulatory T cells gated CD4+ CD25-high CD127-low. TCRdb's table, derived via immunoSEQ multiplex PCR, lists solely in-frame clones and lacks some. The table lists roughly 11,000 clones, approximately 94% of them singletons. These same data were also listed under a study on regulatory T cells. That paper notes: The primer mix had 52 TRBV and 13 TRBJ primers.

The specimen was CD127- CD25+ CD4+ Tregs sorted from blood. The receptors originated from a human donor in good health.

The chain has TRBV18 and TRBJ1-4; the match to TRBD1 covers 7 bases. This CDR3 comprises 13 residues. Germline loops: CDR1 KGHSH, CDR2 LQKENI. Germline trimming cut 3 bases from V and 6 bases from J; bases unmatched to any gene: 1. Written as DNA, the CDR3 is TGTGCCAGCTCACCCGACAGGGATGAAAAACTGTTTTTT. Translated: CASSPDRDEKLFF.

The chain has TRBV14 and TRBJ2-5; D possibly corresponds to TRBD2 (6 bases). Germline V CDR1 and CDR2: SGHDN, FVKESK. There are 13 residues in the CDR3. V was trimmed by 0 bases and J by 5 bases, leaving 7 bases between them. The CDR3 DNA is TGTGCCAGCAGCCAAGATCGGGGGGAGACCCAGTACTTC. This gives the protein CASSQDRGETQYF.

The chain links TRBV9 to TRBJ1-1; D not certain. The CDR3 is 14 residues long. Germline CDR1 SGDLS, CDR2 YYNGEE. Trimming shortened V by 0 bases and J by 1 base, and 7 bases separated the two germline ends. The CDR3 bases are TGTGCCAGCAGCGTAGGGTCAGGGAACACTGAAGCTTTCTTT. It translates to CASSVGSGNTEAFF.

The rearrangement uses TRBV19 and TRBJ2-6, with a possible D match to TRBD2 (5 bases). Germline CDR1 reads LNHDA; CDR2 reads SQIVND (reference sequence). CDR3 length: 20 residues. Trimming cost V 3 bases and J 0 bases, with 21 bases left between them. Here the CDR3 reads CASSMVRGDRPSSGANVLTF. CDR3 DNA: TGTGCCAGTAGTATGGTTCGGGGTGATAGGCCGAGCTCTGGGGCCAACGTCCTGACTTTC.

This chain links TRBV29-1 with TRBJ2-1, with no clear D. CDR1 SQVTM and CDR2 ANQGSEA come from the germline V gene. The CDR3 sequence is 15 residues long. Between the trimmed V and J ends, which lost 7 bases and 7 bases, there was a span of 23 bases. The CDR3 bases are TGCAGCGCCGACCCCTTCGCGGTCCGTGGGAATGAGCAGTTCTTC. This encodes CSADPFAVRGNEQFF.

In the case of this clone: Germline and junction disagree at one end, which may indicate a read error. The chain is built from TRBV7-9 and TRBJ2-1, with 11 bases lining up with TRBD1. This CDR3 contains 12 residues. Germline V gene lookup returns CDR1 SEHNR and CDR2 FQNEAQ (reference sequence). DNA of the CDR3: TGTGCCAGCAGCCCCTTCCGGGACAGGGGGGTCTTC. The encoded protein is CASSPFRDRGVF.

This rearrangement joins TRBV5-5 to TRBJ1-1, with D uncertain. V was clipped by 5 bases and J by 6 bases, with 14 bases between them. The CDR3 totals 13 residues. The germline gives CDR1 SGHKS, CDR2 YYEKEE (reference sequence). Here the CDR3 DNA reads TGTGCCAGCAGTCGAAGGATACAGCCTGAAGCTTTCTTT. Encoded protein: CASSRRIQPEAFF.

This rearrangement joins TRBV5-1 to TRBJ1-4; 7 nucleotides align to TRBD1. Germline V gene sequence: CDR1 SGHRS, CDR2 YFSETQ. The CDR3 runs 14 residues. V was clipped by 0 bases and J by 5 bases; unmatched bases: 1. The CDR3 sequence: CASSLDRGNEKLFF. The CDR3 DNA sequence: TGCGCCAGCAGCTTGGACAGGGGAAATGAAAAACTGTTTTTT.

The gene calls are TRBV7-9 and TRBJ2-2; 8 positions agree with TRBD1. V was clipped by 6 bases and J by 3 bases; unmatched bases: 9. From germline, CDR1 is SEHNR and CDR2 FQNEAQ (reference sequence). This CDR3 has 16 amino acids. The CDR3 sequence: CASRKGTGQYTGELFF. CDR3 DNA sequence: TGTGCCAGCAGGAAAGGGACAGGCCAGTACACCGGGGAGCTGTTTTTT.

The chain uses TRBV7-9 and TRBJ2-7; no definite D call. The length of the CDR3 is 13 residues. V was trimmed by 5 bases and J by 0 bases, leaving 8 bases between them. Germline CDR1 SEHNR, CDR2 FQNEAQ (reference sequence). Written as DNA, the CDR3 is TGTGCCAGCAGCCTCCCCCCCTCCTACGAGCAGTACTTC. Amino acids: CASSLPPSYEQYF.

The chain recombines TRBV7-9 with TRBJ2-1; the match to TRBD2 covers 9 bases. V shed 1 base, J shed 7 bases, and the junction held 5 bases outside the gene matches. The CDR3 is made up of 15 amino acids. CDR1 and CDR2 from the germline V gene are SEHNR and FQNEAQ (reference sequence). Written as DNA, the CDR3 is TGTGCCAGCAGCTTAGGAGCGGGGGGTGAGAATGAGCAGTTCTTC. Protein: CASSLGAGGENEQFF. The complete variable domain, with remaining parts taken from reference TRBV7-9 and TRBJ2-1, reads DTGVSQNPRHKITKRGQNVTFRCDPISEHNRLYWYRQTLGQGPEFLTYFQNEAQLEKSRLLSDRFSAERPKGSFSTLEIQRTEQGDSAMYLCASSLGAGGENEQFFGPGTRLTVL.

This chain uses TRBV9 with TRBJ2-7; TRBD2 might be the D (7 bases). The CDR3 is 17 amino acids. Trimming removed 4 bases from V and 0 bases from J, with 20 bases in between. Germline loops: CDR1 SGDLS, CDR2 YYNGEE. CDR3: CASSPHVLGGVSYEQYF. The CDR3 DNA is TGTGCCAGCAGCCCCCACGTGTTAGGGGGGGTCTCCTACGAGCAGTACTTC.

V usage is TRBV4-1 and J usage is TRBJ2-5, with TRBD2 identical over 7 bases. CDR3 size: 12 residues. V lost 5 bases, J lost 11 bases, and 8 bases stayed unmatched. From germline, CDR1 is MGHRA and CDR2 YSYEKL. The CDR3 bases are TGCGCCAGCAGCTCTTTCCGGGGAGGGCAGTACTTC. Translated, it gives CASSSFRGGQYF.

As regards this clone: The junction differs from germline at one of its ends, possibly a read error. The chain joins TRBV7-7 to TRBJ2-5; 8 bases agree with TRBD1. Germline V gene data show CDR1 as SSHAT and CDR2 as FNYEAQ (reference sequence). CDR3 length equals 13 residues. The CDR3 protein is CASSLDRDETQYF. CDR3 coding DNA: TGTGCTAGCAGCTTGGACAGGGATGAGACCCAGTACTTC.

This chain links TRBV6-1 with TRBJ1-4; D perhaps matches TRBD1 (5 bases). Looked up from germline, CDR1 is MNHNS and CDR2 is SASEGT. The CDR3 has 16 amino acids. V lost 0 bases, J lost 10 bases, and 18 bases lay in between. DNA for the CDR3: TGTGCCAGCAGTGAAGCGCTTCTATCAGGGCAGGGAAAACTGTTTTTT. Protein sequence: CASSEALLSGQGKLFF.

The chain couples TRBV4-1 to TRBJ1-4; D may be TRBD1 (6 bases). Germline CDR1 is MGHRA and CDR2 is YSYEKL. This CDR3 spans 16 amino acids. V was pared by 3 bases and J by 3 bases, with 14 bases between. CDR3 sequence: CASSQAARGSNEKLFF. CDR3 coding DNA: TGCGCCAGCAGCCAGGCGGCCAGGGGATCTAATGAAAAACTGTTTTTT.

The CDR3 reads CASSSPSADRGRYEQYF. CDR3 in DNA: TGTGCCAGCAGTTCCCCAAGCGCGGACAGGGGCAGGTACGAGCAGTACTTC. The chain joins TRBV28 to TRBJ2-7; 9 bases fit TRBD1. V gave up 4 bases and J gave up 4 bases; unmatched junction bases: 14. The CDR3 covers 17 residues. The germline V gene has CDR1 MDHEN and CDR2 SYDVKM.

J is TRBJ1-5 and V is TRBV7-2; D is undetermined. CDR3 length: 13 amino acids. Trimming removed 0 bases at V and 7 bases at J, with 7 bases between. Germline CDR1 SGHTA, CDR2 FQGNSA. The CDR3: CASSLAGRQPQHF. The CDR3, as DNA: TGTGCCAGCAGCTTAGCCGGGAGGCAGCCCCAGCATTTT.

The chain links TRBV10-1 to TRBJ2-7, with D possibly TRBD1 on 5 matching bases. The V end was cut by 4 bases, the J end by 2 bases, with 9 bases between. Germline V lookup: CDR1 WNHNN, CDR2 SYGVQD (reference sequence). The CDR3 covers 13 residues. CDR3 nucleotide sequence: TGCGCCAGCAGTGGGGCAGGGACCTACGAGCAGTACTTC. Translated: CASSGAGTYEQYF.

The chain is built from TRBV6-1 and TRBJ1-6; D perhaps matches TRBD1 (5 bases). From germline, CDR1 is MNHNS and CDR2 SASEGT. The CDR3 extends over 15 amino acids. V lost 6 bases to trimming and J lost 10 bases, with 19 bases between them. CDR3 loop: CASSRSGDWGSPLHF. The DNA of the CDR3 is TGTGCCAGCAGCCGTTCCGGGGACTGGGGGTCACCCCTCCACTTT.

The V gene is TRBV5-4, the J gene TRBJ2-3; 7 nucleotides align to TRBD2. The CDR3 sequence is 15 residues long. V was pared by 0 bases and J by 1 base, with 2 bases of the junction left unmatched. Germline V lookup: CDR1 SGHNT, CDR2 YYREEE (reference sequence). The CDR3 DNA reads as TGTGCCAGCAGCTTGGGCGGGGGTGGCACAGATACGCAGTATTTT. Protein sequence: CASSLGGGGTDTQYF.